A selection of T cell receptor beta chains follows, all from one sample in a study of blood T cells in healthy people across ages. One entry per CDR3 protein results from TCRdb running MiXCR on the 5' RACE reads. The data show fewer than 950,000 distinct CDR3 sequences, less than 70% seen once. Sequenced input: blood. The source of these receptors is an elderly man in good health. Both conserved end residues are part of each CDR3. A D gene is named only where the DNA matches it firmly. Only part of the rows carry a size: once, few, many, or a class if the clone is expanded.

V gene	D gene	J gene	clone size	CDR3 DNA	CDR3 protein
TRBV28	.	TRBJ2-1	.	TGTGCCAGCAGTTTACCGCCGGGGTTGGCCCAGGGTGAGCAGTTCTTC	CASSLPPGLAQGEQFF
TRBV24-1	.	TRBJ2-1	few	TGTGCCACCAGTGTGGCAGGGAGGGGGGATGAGCAGTTCTTC	CATSVAGRGDEQFF
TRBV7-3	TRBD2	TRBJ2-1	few	TGTGCCAGCAGCACCACTAGCGGGACCGGTACCAATGAGCAGTTCTTC	CASSTTSGTGTNEQFF
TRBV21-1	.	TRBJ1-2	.	TGTGCCAGCAGCCCCCCTTGGGATTCTAACTATGGCTACACCTTC	CASSPPWDSNYGYTF
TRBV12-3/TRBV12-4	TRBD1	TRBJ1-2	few	TGTGCCAGCCGCCAGGGGGTCTATGGCTACACCTTC	CASRQGVYGYTF
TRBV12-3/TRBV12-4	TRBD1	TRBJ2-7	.	TGTGCCAGCAGTTTGGGACAGCCTCCGGACGAGCAGTACTTC	CASSLGQPPDEQYF
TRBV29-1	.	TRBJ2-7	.	TGCAGCGTTGAAGAACCCAGCGGACCCTACGAGCAGTACTTC	CSVEEPSGPYEQYF
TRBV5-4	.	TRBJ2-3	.	TGTGCCAGCAGCTCCGGAGTCCCGGGCGCGTATTTT	CASSSGVPGAYF
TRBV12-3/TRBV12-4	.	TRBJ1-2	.	TGTGCCAGCACCCTACAATCAACTAACTATGGCTACACCTTC	CASTLQSTNYGYTF
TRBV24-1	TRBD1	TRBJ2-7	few	TGTGCCACCAGTAATGCCGGGACAGGGATCGAGCAGTACTTC	CATSNAGTGIEQYF
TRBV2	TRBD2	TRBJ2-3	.	TGTGCCAGCAGTGATGCGGGAGGGCCCGGCACAGATACGCAGTATTTT	CASSDAGGPGTDTQYF
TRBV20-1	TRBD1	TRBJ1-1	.	TGCAGTGCTAGAGTTCCAGGGGGCGCCCAGAACACTGAAGCTTTCTTT	CSARVPGGAQNTEAFF
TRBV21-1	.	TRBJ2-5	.	TGTGCCAGCAGCAAAAGGATTTCGGGGGGGATCGAGGAGACCCAGTACTTC	CASSKRISGGIEETQYF
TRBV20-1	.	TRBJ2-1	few	TGCAGTGCTAGAGTATTGGAGAACTACAATGAGCAGTTCTTC	CSARVLENYNEQFF
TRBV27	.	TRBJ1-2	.	TGTGCCAGCAGGAGGGACGGGGGCTATGGCTACACCTTC	CASRRDGGYGYTF
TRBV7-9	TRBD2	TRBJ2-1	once	TGTGCCAGCAGCCAGGGACTAGCGCTTTACAATGAGCAGTTCTTC	CASSQGLALYNEQFF
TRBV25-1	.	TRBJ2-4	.	TGTGCCAGCAGTGAATTTGGGGCCAGCCGCAAGCAGTACTTC	CASSEFGASRKQYF
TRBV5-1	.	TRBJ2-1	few	TGCGCCAGCAGTTCTGCGGAGGTTTCCTACAATGAGCAGTTCTTC	CASSSAEVSYNEQFF
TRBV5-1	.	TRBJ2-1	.	TGCGCCAGCAGCTTGGGGACGTATAGCAATGAGCAGTTCTTC	CASSLGTYSNEQFF
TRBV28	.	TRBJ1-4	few	TGTGCCAGCATCCGCGGGATGACTAATGAAAAACTGTTTTTT	CASIRGMTNEKLFF
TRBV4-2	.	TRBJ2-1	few	TGTGCCAGCAGCCAATCCCGGGACGGAGGGAATGAGCAGTTCTTC	CASSQSRDGGNEQFF
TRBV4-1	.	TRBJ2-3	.	TGCGCCAGCAGCCAAGGGCACCTGGGGCGGTCTGGGGATACGCAGTATTTT	CASSQGHLGRSGDTQYF
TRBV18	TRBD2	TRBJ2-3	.	TGTGCCAGCTCACCACCAGAAGTCCCGGGACTAGATCGCAGATACGCGTATTTT	CASSPPEVPGLDRRYAYF
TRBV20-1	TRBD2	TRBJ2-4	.	TGCAGTGCCAACCGGGGACTAGCGGGAGGTCGGGTGGCCAAAAACATTCAGTACTTC	CSANRGLAGGRVAKNIQYF
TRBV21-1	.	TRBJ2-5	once	TGTGCCAGCAGCAAAGGGCCGGGGACTAGCGGGAGGAAAAACTACAATGAGCAGTACTTC	CASSKGPGTSGRKNYNEQYF
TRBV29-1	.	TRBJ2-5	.	TGCAGCGTTGAAGGGGACTACCAAGAGACCCAGTACTTC	CSVEGDYQETQYF
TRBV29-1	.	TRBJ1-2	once	TGCAGCGCTGCGACCGTTTCTAACTATGGCTACACCTTC	CSAATVSNYGYTF
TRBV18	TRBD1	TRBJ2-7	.	TGTGCCAGCTCTCCGGGACAGGGTTTTGGGGAGCAGTACTTC	CASSPGQGFGEQYF
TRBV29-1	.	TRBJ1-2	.	TGCAGCGTTGTGGAACCTAACTATGGCTACACCTTC	CSVVEPNYGYTF
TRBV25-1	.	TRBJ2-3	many	TGTGCCAGCAGTGAATTGGAAGCCAGATACGCGTATTTT	CASSELEARYAYF
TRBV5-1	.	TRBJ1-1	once	TGCGCCAGCAGAGCCGAGAGGGGGGTGAACACTGAAGCTTTCTTT	CASRAERGVNTEAFF
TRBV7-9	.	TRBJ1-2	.	TGTGCCAGCAGCGCGGACCTCGCCCATCATGGCTACACCTTC	CASSADLAHHGYTF
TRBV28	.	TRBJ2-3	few	TGTGCCAGCAAAGGCGGGGATACCAGTCGGGGTACGCAGTATTTT	CASKGGDTSRGTQYF
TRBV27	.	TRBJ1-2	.	TGTGCCAGCAGAAGGGGGGGAACTGGACCCTATGGCTACACCTTC	CASRRGGTGPYGYTF
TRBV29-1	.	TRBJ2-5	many	TGCAGCGTTGGGGACGGACGGCGAGAGACCCAGTACTTC	CSVGDGRRETQYF
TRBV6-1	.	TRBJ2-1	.	TGTGCCAGCAGTGTCAGGGTTCCCGACCGGAACGAGCAGTTCTTC	CASSVRVPDRNEQFF
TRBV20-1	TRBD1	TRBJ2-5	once	TGCAGTGCATTCGCAGGGGGATCAGAGACCCAGTACTTC	CSAFAGGSETQYF
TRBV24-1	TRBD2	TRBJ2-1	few	TGTGCCACCAGTGGCGGGACTAATTCTTTGGAGCAGTTCTTC	CATSGGTNSLEQFF
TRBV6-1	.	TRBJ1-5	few	TGTGCCAGCAGTGTAGGTGGAGCAGGGCATCAGCCCCAGCATTTT	CASSVGGAGHQPQHF
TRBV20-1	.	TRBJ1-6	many	TGCAGTGCTAGAGATCAGCGCAGTCTTCTAAATTCACCCCTCCACTTT	CSARDQRSLLNSPLHF
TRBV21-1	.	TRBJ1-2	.	TGTGCCAGCAGCTTCGAGGGGGACAACTATGGCTACACCTTC	CASSFEGDNYGYTF
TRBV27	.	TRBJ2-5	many	TGTGCCAGCAGATGGTCAGGGGAGAAGACCCAGTACTTC	CASRWSGEKTQYF
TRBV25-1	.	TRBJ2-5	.	TGTGCCAGCAGTGAATGGCGACAGCAAGAGACCCAGTACTTC	CASSEWRQQETQYF
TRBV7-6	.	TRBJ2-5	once	TGTGCCAGCAGCTTAATGCCCACGCCGCAGGAGACCCAGTACTTC	CASSLMPTPQETQYF
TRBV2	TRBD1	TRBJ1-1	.	TGTGCCAGCAGTGGGGCGGACAGGGGGCTAAGCACTGAAGCTTTCTTT	CASSGADRGLSTEAFF
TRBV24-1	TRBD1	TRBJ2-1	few	TGTGCCACCTCCGGGACAGGCGGCAATGAGCAGTTCTTC	CATSGTGGNEQFF